This TCR beta chain was sequenced for a study of T cells in Graves' hyperthyroidism and ophthalmopathy. Background on the study: Blood from the periphery was taken at initial diagnosis, before any treatment.

Study results and caveats: Also found in blood were most expanded thyroid clonotypes above 0.001. A model built on 13 V-J features separated ophthalmopathy from stable hyperthyroidism.

For this clonotype: Its antigen is currently unknown.

PBMCs were derived from roughly 9.6 ml fresh peripheral blood. Amplification yielded TCR beta CDR3 regions, with RNA transcripts as the source. TCR CDR3 underwent first-round RT-PCR with the HTBI primer set. One entry per CDR3 protein, called by TCRdb with MiXCR from the multiplex PCR reads. Among almost 250,000 distinct CDR3 sequences listed, around 25% were seen once. Germline CDR1 DFQATT, CDR2 SNEGSKA (reference sequence). There are 14 residues in the CDR3. V was cut by 1 base and J by 0 bases, with 9 bases left in between. The specimen sequenced was blood. J is TRBJ1-2 and V is TRBV20-1, with D uncertain. The clonotype comes from a woman aged 40 to 50 with Graves' ophthalmopathy. Here the CDR3 DNA reads TGCAGTGCTAGAGGCCAACCGCCTAACTATGGCTACACCTTC. It translates to CSARGQPPNYGYTF.